Listed here are 5 T cell receptor beta chains from one sample, sequenced in a study of shared clonotypes between healthy human individuals. Profiled with immunoSEQ multiplex PCR; TCRdb holds only in-frame clones, not every one. Of hundreds of thousands of clones listed, approximately 79% were seen once; the top ten hold 1.5% to 2%. Sequencing was done on a sample of memory CD4+ T cells sorted from blood. The subset is: CD45RA-negative fraction. These receptors were obtained from a woman younger than 45 in good health.

The chain combines TRBV7-2 with TRBJ2-7; a weak D match, TRBD2 (6 bases). V was clipped by 1 base and J by 3 bases, with 16 bases between them. CDR1 is SGHTA, CDR2 FQGNSA, per germline. The CDR3 sequence is 16 residues long. CDR3 in amino acids: CASSLGGVSGVYEQYF. The CDR3, as DNA: TGTGCCAGCAGCTTAGGCGGAGTTTCGGGGGTCTACGAGCAGTACTTC.

The chain couples TRBV28 to TRBJ2-3; D gene unclear. CDR3 length: 12 residues. Germline V lookup: CDR1 MDHEN, CDR2 SYDVKM. Deletions cut 7 bases from V and 2 bases from J, with 7 bases between. CDR3 in DNA: TGTGCCAGCAAAGACCACACAGATACGCAGTATTTT. It encodes CASKDHTDTQYF. Using reference TRBV28 and TRBJ2-3 for the parts outside the CDR3, the full variable domain is DVKVTQSSRYLVKRTGEKVFLECVQDMDHENMFWYRQDPGLGLRLIYFSYDVKMKEKGDIPEGYSVSREKKERFSLILESASTNQTSMYLCASKDHTDTQYFGPGTRLTVL.

V is TRBV29-1 and J is TRBJ1-1, with 7 nucleotides matching TRBD1. V trimming: 6 bases; J trimming: 3 bases; junction bases outside the gene matches: 10. The CDR3 has 14 residues. Per the germline V gene, CDR1 is SQVTM and CDR2 is ANQGSEA. The CDR3 DNA reads as TGCAGCGTCGCTACGACAGGGTCGCACACTGAAGCTTTCTTT. This gives the protein CSVATTGSHTEAFF.

This chain joins TRBV2 and TRBJ2-7; tentative D call: TRBD2 (6 bases). The CDR3 has 12 amino acids. Between the trimmed V and J ends, which lost 4 bases and 2 bases, there was a span of 6 bases. Germline V gene lookup returns CDR1 SNHLY and CDR2 FYNNEI. This CDR3 reads CASSGGTYEQYF. CDR3 coding DNA: TGTGCCAGCAGTGGCGGGACCTACGAGCAGTACTTC.

The gene calls are TRBV9 and TRBJ2-1, with TRBD2 matching 7 bases. Germline V gene data show CDR1 as SGDLS and CDR2 as YYNGEE. The CDR3 runs to 17 residues. Germline trimming cut 0 bases from V and 0 bases from J; bases unmatched to any gene: 6. CDR3 loop: CASSVARLARSYNEQFF. In nucleotides, the CDR3 is TGTGCCAGCAGCGTAGCACGACTAGCTCGCTCCTACAATGAGCAGTTCTTC.